The text below deals with one T cell receptor (beta chain). Assay runs were performed at deep level. Unsorted PBMC DNA underwent sequencing on ten immunoSEQ deep assay plates. Measured with immunoSEQ multiplex PCR; TCRdb has only the in-frame clones, and not every one. The sample contains some 500,000 clones, 79% of which appear only once. Germline values: CDR1 SGHVS, CDR2 FNYEAQ. This CDR3 comprises 12 residues. V lost 5 bases and J lost 5, with 9 bases in between. This sample is drawn from a study of shared clonotypes between healthy human individuals. Whole-study context: Participating donors consisted of two women and a few men aged 18 to 49.

The J gene is TRBJ2-5, the V gene TRBV7-6; D may be TRBD1 or TRBD2 (5 bases each). What was sequenced was PBMCs. This clonotype was obtained from a woman in her thirties or forties in good health. Some clones in this sample may be carry-over from other donors' samples. Here the CDR3 DNA reads TGTGCCAGCAGCAGGGGCGGGGAGACCCAGTACTTC. Translation gives CASSRGGETQYF. The variable domain in full, with the rest retrieved from reference TRBV7-6 and TRBJ2-5, is GAGVSQSPRYKVTKRGQDVALRCDPISGHVSLYWYRQALGQGPEFLTYFNYEAQQDKSGLPNDRFSAERPEGSISTLTIQRTEQRDSAMYRCASSRGGETQYFGPGTRLLVL.